These T cell receptor beta chains were read from a single sample in a study of T cells in Graves' hyperthyroidism and ophthalmopathy. MiXCR, run by TCRdb on the multiplex PCR reads, gives a single entry per CDR3 protein. Of roughly 570,000 distinct CDR3 sequences listed, roughly 50% were seen once; the top ten hold around 17%. Sequenced material: peripheral blood or thyroid tissue (not recorded which). The receptors come from an adult woman with Graves' disease, either hyperthyroidism or ophthalmopathy (not recorded which). CDR3s include the opening cysteine and the closing phenylalanine or tryptophan. A D gene is named only where the DNA matches it firmly. Only part of the rows carry a size: once, few, many, or a class if the clone is expanded.

d_call: TRBD1; j_call: TRBJ1-1; v_call: TRBV7-9; clone_size: once; cdr3_aa: CASSAGQVLAFF; cdr3_nt: TGTGCCAGCAGCGCTGGACAGGTTCTCGCTTTCTTT
d_call: .; j_call: TRBJ2-7; v_call: TRBV10-2; clone_size: .; cdr3_aa: CASKLDARSSYEQYF; cdr3_nt: TGCGCCAGCAAGCTCGATGCGCGGAGCTCCTACGAGCAGTACTTC
d_call: .; j_call: TRBJ1-5; v_call: TRBV30; clone_size: .; cdr3_aa: CAWSDGSQPHHF; cdr3_nt: TGTGCCTGGAGCGATGGGAGTCAGCCCCATCATTTT
d_call: .; j_call: TRBJ1-2; v_call: TRBV25-1; clone_size: many; cdr3_aa: CASSDWGRPNYGYTF; cdr3_nt: TGTGCCAGCAGTGATTGGGGCAGACCTAACTATGGCTACACCTTC
d_call: TRBD1; j_call: TRBJ2-1; v_call: TRBV5-1; clone_size: once; cdr3_aa: CASSLEQGARNEQFF; cdr3_nt: TGCGCCAGCAGCTTGGAGCAGGGGGCAAGGAATGAGCAGTTCTTC
d_call: TRBD1; j_call: TRBJ2-7; v_call: TRBV7-9; clone_size: .; cdr3_aa: CASSPSTGGRFEQYF; cdr3_nt: TGTGCCAGCAGCCCGTCGACAGGGGGAAGGTTCGAGCAGTACTTC
d_call: .; j_call: TRBJ1-1; v_call: TRBV5-1; clone_size: many; cdr3_aa: CASSLGGEDTEAFF; cdr3_nt: TGCGCCAGCAGCTTGGGAGGGGAGGACACTGAAGCTTTCTTT
d_call: .; j_call: TRBJ1-3; v_call: TRBV11-2; clone_size: once; cdr3_aa: CASSLDGPRTGNTIYF; cdr3_nt: TGTGCCAGCAGCTTAGATGGGCCGAGGACTGGAAACACCATATATTTT
d_call: .; j_call: TRBJ2-2; v_call: TRBV29-1; clone_size: many; cdr3_aa: CSVGRGGGYTGELFF; cdr3_nt: TGCAGCGTTGGAAGGGGGGGAGGCTACACCGGGGAGCTGTTTTTT
d_call: .; j_call: TRBJ2-7; v_call: TRBV28; clone_size: .; cdr3_aa: CAISERERTYEQYF; cdr3_nt: TGTGCCATTTCGGAGAGGGAGAGAACCTACGAGCAGTACTTC
d_call: TRBD2; j_call: TRBJ2-5; v_call: TRBV20-1; clone_size: many; cdr3_aa: CSARGLVGQETQYF; cdr3_nt: TGCAGTGCCAGGGGACTAGTGGGACAAGAGACCCAGTACTTC
d_call: .; j_call: TRBJ2-5; v_call: TRBV12-3/TRBV12-4; clone_size: .; cdr3_aa: CASSATGQPQYF; cdr3_nt: TGTGCCAGCAGTGCCACTGGTCAGCCCCAGTACTTC
d_call: TRBD1; j_call: TRBJ1-1; v_call: TRBV29-1; clone_size: few; cdr3_aa: CSVGTGANTEAFF; cdr3_nt: TGCAGCGTTGGGACAGGGGCGAACACTGAAGCTTTCTTT
d_call: .; j_call: TRBJ1-2; v_call: TRBV29-1; clone_size: many; cdr3_aa: CSVEVGGNYGYTF; cdr3_nt: TGCAGCGTTGAAGTGGGGGGGAACTATGGCTACACCTTC
d_call: TRBD1; j_call: TRBJ1-1; v_call: TRBV20-1; clone_size: many; cdr3_aa: CSAGQGSNTEAFF; cdr3_nt: TGCAGTGCTGGACAGGGGTCGAACACTGAAGCTTTCTTT
d_call: .; j_call: TRBJ1-2; v_call: TRBV5-1; clone_size: few; cdr3_aa: CASSQGAHGGYGYTF; cdr3_nt: TGCGCCAGCAGCCAAGGTGCCCACGGGGGCTATGGCTACACCTTC
d_call: .; j_call: TRBJ1-5; v_call: TRBV7-9; clone_size: many; cdr3_aa: CASSLERNQPQHF; cdr3_nt: TGTGCCAGCAGTCTAGAGCGCAATCAGCCCCAGCATTTT
d_call: .; j_call: TRBJ1-4; v_call: TRBV20-1; clone_size: .; cdr3_aa: CSASRGGQNEKLFF; cdr3_nt: TGCAGTGCATCTCGGGGAGGTCAGAATGAAAAACTGTTTTTT
d_call: TRBD2; j_call: TRBJ2-5; v_call: TRBV5-6; clone_size: many; cdr3_aa: CASSTLTSGRQGETQYF; cdr3_nt: TGTGCCAGCAGTACCCTGACTAGCGGGAGACAGGGAGAGACCCAGTACTTC
d_call: TRBD1; j_call: TRBJ1-5; v_call: TRBV12-5; clone_size: many; cdr3_aa: CASGLVQGGGGNQPQHF; cdr3_nt: TGTGCTAGTGGTTTAGTCCAAGGGGGCGGGGGCAATCAGCCCCAGCATTTT
d_call: .; j_call: TRBJ2-7; v_call: TRBV12-3/TRBV12-4; clone_size: .; cdr3_aa: CASSLGIEQYF; cdr3_nt: TGTGCCAGCAGTTTAGGGATTGAGCAGTACTTC
d_call: .; j_call: TRBJ2-7; v_call: TRBV24-1; clone_size: many; cdr3_aa: CATSDLAPSGLYEQYF; cdr3_nt: TGTGCCACCAGTGATTTAGCACCCTCAGGCCTCTACGAGCAGTACTTC
d_call: .; j_call: TRBJ1-4; v_call: TRBV7-2; clone_size: .; cdr3_aa: CASSFGRDHRLREKLFF; cdr3_nt: TGTGCCAGCAGCTTCGGACGGGACCACCGTTTAAGGGAAAAACTGTTTTTT
d_call: TRBD1; j_call: TRBJ1-1; v_call: TRBV7-3; clone_size: once; cdr3_aa: CASSKTGDEAFF; cdr3_nt: TGTGCCAGCAGCAAAACAGGGGATGAAGCTTTCTTT
d_call: .; j_call: TRBJ2-2; v_call: TRBV5-1; clone_size: once; cdr3_aa: CASSLSQGTRELFF; cdr3_nt: TGCGCCAGCAGCTTGTCTCAGGGGACGAGGGAGCTGTTTTTT
d_call: TRBD1; j_call: TRBJ1-6; v_call: TRBV7-9; clone_size: .; cdr3_aa: CASRPHDRENSPLHF; cdr3_nt: TGTGCCAGCAGGCCCCACGACAGGGAGAATTCACCCCTCCACTTT
d_call: .; j_call: TRBJ2-7; v_call: TRBV2; clone_size: few; cdr3_aa: CASTRVPGSMYEQYF; cdr3_nt: TGTGCCAGCACTCGAGTACCGGGATCCATGTACGAGCAGTACTTC
d_call: .; j_call: TRBJ1-5; v_call: TRBV20-1; clone_size: few; cdr3_aa: CSARQGIANNQPQHF; cdr3_nt: TGCAGTGCTAGACAGGGTATCGCAAACAATCAGCCCCAGCATTTT
d_call: .; j_call: TRBJ2-5; v_call: TRBV18; clone_size: few; cdr3_aa: CASSDTGTRETQYF; cdr3_nt: TGTGCCAGCTCAGATACCGGGACACGAGAGACCCAGTACTTC
d_call: TRBD2; j_call: TRBJ2-7; v_call: TRBV20-1; clone_size: many; cdr3_aa: CSASGLAVYEQYF; cdr3_nt: TGCAGTGCTAGTGGGCTAGCGGTCTACGAGCAGTACTTC
d_call: TRBD2; j_call: TRBJ2-2; v_call: TRBV5-4; clone_size: .; cdr3_aa: CASNPQGLAGGGTGELFF; cdr3_nt: TGTGCCAGCAACCCCCAGGGACTAGCGGGAGGGGGTACCGGGGAGCTGTTTTTT
d_call: TRBD1; j_call: TRBJ2-7; v_call: TRBV5-6; clone_size: .; cdr3_aa: CASSYGRGTGFDEQYF; cdr3_nt: TGTGCCAGCAGCTACGGACGGGGGACAGGGTTCGACGAGCAGTACTTC
d_call: .; j_call: TRBJ1-6; v_call: TRBV7-9; clone_size: .; cdr3_aa: CASQLGTDNSPLHF; cdr3_nt: TGTGCCAGCCAGTTGGGGACCGATAATTCACCCCTCCACTTT
d_call: .; j_call: TRBJ2-2; v_call: TRBV25-1; clone_size: many; cdr3_aa: CASSEAPETGELFF; cdr3_nt: TGTGCCAGCAGTGAAGCCCCTGAAACCGGGGAGCTGTTTTTT
d_call: TRBD2; j_call: TRBJ2-6; v_call: TRBV7-9; clone_size: .; cdr3_aa: CASSLGSGRTGANVLTF; cdr3_nt: TGTGCCAGCAGCTTAGGGTCCGGGAGGACCGGGGCCAACGTCCTGACTTTC
d_call: .; j_call: TRBJ1-3; v_call: TRBV6-5; clone_size: many; cdr3_aa: CASSINQADGNTIYF; cdr3_nt: TGTGCCAGCAGCATCAACCAGGCGGATGGAAACACCATATATTTT
d_call: .; j_call: TRBJ1-5; v_call: TRBV3-1; clone_size: many; cdr3_aa: CASSTTGKQPQHF; cdr3_nt: TGTGCCAGCAGTACCACAGGGAAACAGCCCCAGCATTTT
d_call: .; j_call: TRBJ2-6; v_call: TRBV7-2; clone_size: .; cdr3_aa: CASSARGGGGANVLTF; cdr3_nt: TGTGCCAGCAGCGCCAGGGGGGGAGGTGGGGCCAACGTCCTGACTTTC
d_call: TRBD2; j_call: TRBJ2-7; v_call: TRBV20-1; clone_size: few; cdr3_aa: CSASKREGLGQYF; cdr3_nt: TGCAGTGCTAGCAAGCGGGAGGGCCTTGGGCAGTACTTC
d_call: .; j_call: TRBJ1-5; v_call: TRBV2; clone_size: .; cdr3_aa: CASSALALLGNNQPQHF; cdr3_nt: TGTGCCAGCAGTGCACTAGCGCTTCTGGGGAACAATCAGCCCCAGCATTTT
d_call: .; j_call: TRBJ1-6; v_call: TRBV10-3; clone_size: .; cdr3_aa: CAITVDLTNSPLHF; cdr3_nt: TGTGCCATCACCGTAGACCTTACCAATTCACCCCTCCACTTT
d_call: TRBD1; j_call: TRBJ1-2; v_call: TRBV25-1; clone_size: .; cdr3_aa: CASSQAPTGGADGYTF; cdr3_nt: TGTGCCAGCAGCCAAGCCCCTACAGGGGGCGCGGATGGCTACACCTTC
d_call: TRBD1; j_call: TRBJ1-1; v_call: TRBV10-3; clone_size: .; cdr3_aa: CAISDILTGGGPEAFF; cdr3_nt: TGTGCCATCAGCGATATCTTGACAGGGGGGGGTCCTGAAGCTTTCTTT
d_call: TRBD1; j_call: TRBJ2-5; v_call: TRBV24-1; clone_size: .; cdr3_aa: CATSDPGTEQETQYF; cdr3_nt: TGTGCCACCAGTGATCCCGGGACAGAACAAGAGACCCAGTACTTC
d_call: .; j_call: TRBJ2-7; v_call: TRBV7-4; clone_size: .; cdr3_aa: CASSLSSGLSSYEQYF; cdr3_nt: TGTGCCAGCAGCCTTAGTTCGGGCCTGAGCTCCTACGAGCAGTACTTC
d_call: .; j_call: TRBJ1-1; v_call: TRBV9; clone_size: .; cdr3_aa: CASSPGVLADSEAFF; cdr3_nt: TGTGCCAGCAGCCCAGGTGTCTTAGCGGACTCTGAAGCTTTCTTT
d_call: TRBD1; j_call: TRBJ1-4; v_call: TRBV15; clone_size: .; cdr3_aa: CATIPRTGTNEKLFF; cdr3_nt: TGTGCCACCATACCCAGGACAGGGACTAATGAAAAACTGTTTTTT
d_call: .; j_call: TRBJ2-5; v_call: TRBV5-4; clone_size: few; cdr3_aa: CATFYQETQYF; cdr3_nt: TGTGCCACCTTCTACCAAGAGACCCAGTACTTC
d_call: TRBD1; j_call: TRBJ1-2; v_call: TRBV19; clone_size: .; cdr3_aa: CASDNRQGVEYGYTF; cdr3_nt: TGTGCCAGTGACAATCGTCAGGGGGTGGAATATGGCTACACCTTC
d_call: TRBD1; j_call: TRBJ1-6; v_call: TRBV6-5; clone_size: many; cdr3_aa: CASSYGDRPLSVLHF; cdr3_nt: TGTGCCAGCAGTTATGGGGACAGGCCCCTCTCCGTCCTCCACTTT